One sample yielded the 21 T cell receptor beta chains listed below, sequenced in a study of blood T cell repertoires in COVID-19. Assay: immunoSEQ multiplex PCR; the TCRdb copy retains only in-frame clones and omits some. Of some 150,000 clones listed, around 90% are singletons. Sequencing input: peripheral blood. The receptor set was obtained from a woman between 45 and 65 years old with acute or convalescent COVID-19.

This rearrangement joins TRBV14 to TRBJ2-7; 7 bases agree with TRBD1. Germline V gene lookup returns CDR1 SGHDN and CDR2 FVKESK. With 5 bases clipped from V and 2 bases from J, the junction kept 9 bases outside the gene matches. CDR3 length equals 15 residues. As DNA, the CDR3 is TGTGCCAGCAGCTCCCGGGACAGTCATCCCTACGAGCAGTACTTC. Translating gives CASSSRDSHPYEQYF.

The chain combines TRBV18 with TRBJ2-5; TRBD2 matches 9 bases. The CDR3 runs to 15 residues. V was clipped by 6 bases and J by 5 bases; unmatched bases: 10. CDR1 and CDR2 (germline): KGHSH, LQKENI. The CDR3 spells CASSRPGGRAETQYF. In DNA, the CDR3 is TGTGCCAGCTCCCGGCCGGGCGGGAGGGCTGAGACCCAGTACTTC.

This sequence joins TRBV11-3 and TRBJ2-1, with a weak D call TRBD1 (5 bases). The CDR3 totals 15 residues. The V and J ends lost 3 bases and 2 bases respectively, with 11 bases between them. Germline V CDR1 and CDR2: SGHNT, YENEEA. The CDR3 spells CASSLWGRAYNEQFF. CDR3 DNA: TGTGCCAGCAGCTTGTGGGGCCGGGCCTACAATGAGCAGTTCTTC. The full variable domain, completed using reference TRBV11-3 and TRBJ2-1, is EAGVVQSPRYKIIEKKQPVAFWCNPISGHNTLYWYLQNLGQGPELLIRYENEEAVDDSQLPKDRFSAERLKGVDSTLKIQPAELGDSAVYLCASSLWGRAYNEQFFGPGTRLTVL.

The chain recombines TRBV4-1 with TRBJ1-5; TRBD1 agrees at 9 bases. This CDR3 has 18 amino acids. Losses at the gene ends were 6 bases for V and 0 bases for J; bases not matched to a gene: 12. Germline-derived CDR1 and CDR2 are MGHRA and YSYEKL. CDR3 loop: CASRLIPGQGLSNQPQHF. The DNA for the CDR3 is TGCGCCAGCAGACTTATTCCGGGACAGGGCCTTAGCAATCAGCCCCAGCATTTT.

The table lists this clone with a count of one. This CDR3 reads CASSLSSYNEQFF. The CDR3, as DNA: TGTGCCAGCAGCCTGAGCTCCTACAATGAGCAGTTCTTC. V usage is TRBV7-3 and J usage is TRBJ2-1; the D is unclear. V was pared by 5 bases and J by 0 bases, with 5 bases between. The germline V gene encodes CDR1 SGHTA and CDR2 FQGTGA. The CDR3 sequence is 13 residues long.

The chain uses TRBV7-8 and TRBJ1-3, with 7 nucleotides matching TRBD1. Germline-derived CDR1 and CDR2 are SGHVS and FQNEAQ. Germline trimming cut 2 bases from V and 0 bases from J; bases unmatched to any gene: 7. This CDR3 spans 17 amino acids. The CDR3 sequence: CASSLTGQFSSGNTIYF. The CDR3 DNA sequence: TGTGCCAGCAGCTTAACGGGACAGTTTTCCTCTGGAAACACCATATATTTT.

The chain combines TRBV11-1 with TRBJ2-4; 11 positions match TRBD2. Germline values: CDR1 SGHAT, CDR2 FQDESV (reference sequence). Unmatched junction bases numbered 6, after V lost 7 bases and J lost 4 bases. The CDR3 is 15 amino acids. The DNA for the CDR3 is TGTGCCAGCACCGACCGACTAGCGGGGAAAAACATTCAGTACTTC. This gives the protein CASTDRLAGKNIQYF.

The chain uses TRBV4-2 and TRBJ1-1; D is undetermined. The CDR3 covers 13 residues. Germline V gene data show CDR1 as LGHNA and CDR2 as YNFKEQ. Trimming shortened V by 2 bases and J by 5 bases, and 9 bases separated the two germline ends. The CDR3 DNA reads TGTGCCAGCAGCCAATACGGAGAGACTGAAGCTTTCTTT. Amino acid sequence: CASSQYGETEAFF.

This clone has a single count. V gene TRBV6-4 combines with J gene TRBJ2-7; 10 nucleotides agree with TRBD2. V lost 3 bases and J lost 2; bases outside the gene matches: 4. The CDR3 is made up of 15 amino acids. Germline CDR1 is MRHNA and CDR2 is SNTAGT. CDR3 sequence reads: CASSEDSGGPYEQYF. The CDR3 DNA follows: TGTGCCAGCAGTGAGGATAGCGGGGGGCCCTACGAGCAGTACTTC.

The genes are TRBV18 and TRBJ2-7; 9 positions match TRBD1. The germline CDR1 and CDR2 sequences are KGHSH and LQKENI. CDR3 length: 14 amino acids. V lost 4 bases and J lost 4; bases outside the gene matches: 5. The CDR3 DNA reads TGTGCCAGCTCACTGACCGGGACAGGGTACGAGCAGTACTTC. It translates to CASSLTGTGYEQYF.

The J gene is TRBJ1-5, the V gene TRBV29-1; D gene unclear. V was clipped by 7 bases and J by 0 bases, with 10 bases between them. Germline CDR1 reads SQVTM; CDR2 reads ANQGSEA. The CDR3 has 13 residues. The CDR3 sequence: CSAYFSSNQPQHF. As DNA, the CDR3 is TGCAGCGCTTATTTTAGTAGCAATCAGCCCCAGCATTTT.

V usage is TRBV2 and J usage is TRBJ2-3; the match to TRBD1 covers 7 bases. Looked up from germline, CDR1 is SNHLY and CDR2 is FYNNEI. The CDR3 is 15 residues long. Germline trimming cut 7 bases from V and 4 bases from J; bases unmatched to any gene: 11. In DNA, the CDR3 is TGTGCCAGCAAATCTACAGGGGTTAGTTCAGATACGCAGTATTTT. Translating gives CASKSTGVSSDTQYF.

The rearrangement joins TRBV6-4 to TRBJ1-6; D may be TRBD1 (5 bases). V lost 0 bases and J 10 bases, leaving 10 bases between the germline ends. Germline-derived CDR1 and CDR2 are MRHNA and SNTAGT. The CDR3 is made up of 14 amino acids. The CDR3 spells CASSDSAGLSPLHF. The CDR3 DNA is TGTGCCAGCAGTGACTCGGCAGGGCTATCACCCCTCCACTTT.

The chain couples TRBV5-5 to TRBJ1-3, with a tentative D call TRBD1 (6 bases). Trimming shortened V by 0 bases and J by 0 bases, and 19 bases separated the two germline ends. Germline values: CDR1 SGHKS, CDR2 YYEKEE (reference sequence). The CDR3 length is 19 residues. The CDR3 DNA reads as TGTGCCAGCAGCTTGGCCAGGGGTTTAACAGGGAGCTCTGGAAACACCATATATTTT. This translates into CASSLARGLTGSSGNTIYF.

The chain couples TRBV3-1 (or the pseudogene TRBV3-2) to TRBJ1-1; D is unresolved. In germline, CDR1 is LGHDT, CDR2 YNNKEL (reference sequence). V was cut by 3 bases and J by 10 bases, with 15 bases left in between. The CDR3 runs 13 residues. CDR3 sequence (DNA): TGTGCCAGCAGCCATAATGAGGGAAGACGAGCTTTCTTT. Translated: CASSHNEGRRAFF.

The chain couples TRBV5-1 to TRBJ2-7; a weak D match, TRBD1 (5 bases). V shed 0 bases and J shed 5 bases, with 18 bases lying between them. Germline V gene lookup returns CDR1 SGHRS and CDR2 YFSETQ. The CDR3 runs to 16 residues. The CDR3 region is CASSLEFRQGVDEQYF. The DNA for the CDR3 is TGCGCCAGCAGCTTGGAATTTCGGCAGGGTGTGGACGAGCAGTACTTC.

The chain links TRBV9 to TRBJ2-6; 9 nucleotides line up with TRBD1. The germline CDR1 and CDR2 sequences are SGDLS and YYNGEE. V lost 4 bases to trimming and J lost 4 bases; unmatched junction nucleotides: 6. This CDR3 comprises 16 residues. CDR3 loop: CASSSRTGEGANVLTF. In DNA, the CDR3 is TGTGCCAGCAGCTCAAGGACAGGGGAAGGGGCCAACGTCCTGACTTTC.

This chain links TRBV11-2 with TRBJ1-2, with D uncertain. The CDR3 contains 14 residues. Trimming stripped 2 bases from V and 0 bases from J, with 7 bases between. CDR1 is SGHAT, CDR2 FQNNGV, per germline. CDR3 sequence (DNA): TGTGCCAGCAGCTTATCTAACGCTAACTATGGCTACACCTTC. Protein: CASSLSNANYGYTF.

The genes are TRBV5-4 and TRBJ1-5; 9 positions agree with TRBD1. V shed 4 bases, J shed 4 bases, and the junction held 9 bases outside the gene matches. The CDR3 loop spans 16 amino acids. CDR1 is SGHNT, CDR2 YYREEE, per germline (reference sequence). The CDR3: CASSRGTGTGNQPQHF. The CDR3 nucleotides read TGTGCCAGCAGCCGCGGAACCGGGACAGGGAATCAGCCCCAGCATTTT.

V usage is TRBV3-1 (or the pseudogene TRBV3-2) and J usage is TRBJ2-3; 10 nucleotides match TRBD2. V trimming: 1 base; J trimming: 6 bases; junction bases outside the gene matches: 7. Germline V gene sequence: CDR1 LGHDT, CDR2 YNNKEL (reference sequence). This CDR3 comprises 16 residues. In DNA, the CDR3 is TGTGCCAGCAGCCAAGGGAGCGGGGGGGCTAGGGATACGCAGTATTTT. Protein: CASSQGSGGARDTQYF.

This rearrangement joins TRBV6-4 to TRBJ1-1, with D possibly being TRBD1 (6 bases). Trimming left V 4 bases short and J 3 bases short, with 12 bases between. This CDR3 comprises 14 residues. The germline CDR1 and CDR2 sequences are MRHNA and SNTAGT. The CDR3 DNA reads as TGTGCCAGCAGTGGAACTTACAGGGACACTGAAGCTTTCTTT. This codes for CASSGTYRDTEAFF.